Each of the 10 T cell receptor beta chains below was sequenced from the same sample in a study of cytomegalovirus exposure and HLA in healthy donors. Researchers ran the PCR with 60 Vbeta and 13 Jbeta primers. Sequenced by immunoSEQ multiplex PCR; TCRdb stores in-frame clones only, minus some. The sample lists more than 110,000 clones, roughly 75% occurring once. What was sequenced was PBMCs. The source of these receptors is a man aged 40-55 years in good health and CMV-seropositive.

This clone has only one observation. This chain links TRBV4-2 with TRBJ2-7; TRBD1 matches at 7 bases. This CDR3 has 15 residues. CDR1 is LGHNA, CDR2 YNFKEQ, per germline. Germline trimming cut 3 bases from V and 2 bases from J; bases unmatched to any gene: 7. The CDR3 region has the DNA TGTGCCAGCAGCCAGGCGACAGGGTTTGCCTACGAGCAGTACTTC. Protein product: CASSQATGFAYEQYF.

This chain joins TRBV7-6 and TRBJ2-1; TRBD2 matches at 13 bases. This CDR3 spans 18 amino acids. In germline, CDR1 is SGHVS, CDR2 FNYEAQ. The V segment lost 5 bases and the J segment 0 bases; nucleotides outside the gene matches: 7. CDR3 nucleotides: TGTGCCAGCAGCCCACTAGCGGGGGGGCTTGCCTCCTACAATGAGCAGTTCTTC. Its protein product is CASSPLAGGLASYNEQFF.

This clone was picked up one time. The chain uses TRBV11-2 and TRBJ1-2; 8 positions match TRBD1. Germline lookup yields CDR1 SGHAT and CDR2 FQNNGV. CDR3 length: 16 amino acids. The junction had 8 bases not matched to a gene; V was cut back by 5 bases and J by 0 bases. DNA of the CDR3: TGTGCCAGCAGCCGGGGACAGGCTCTAACTAACTATGGCTACACCTTC. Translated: CASSRGQALTNYGYTF.

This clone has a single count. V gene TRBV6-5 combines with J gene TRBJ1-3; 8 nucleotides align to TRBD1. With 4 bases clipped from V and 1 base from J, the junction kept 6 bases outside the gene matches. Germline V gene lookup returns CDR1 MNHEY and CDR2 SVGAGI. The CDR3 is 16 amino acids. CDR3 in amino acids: CASSSTGTGSGNTIYF. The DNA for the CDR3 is TGTGCCAGCAGTTCAACCGGGACAGGTTCTGGAAACACCATATATTTT.

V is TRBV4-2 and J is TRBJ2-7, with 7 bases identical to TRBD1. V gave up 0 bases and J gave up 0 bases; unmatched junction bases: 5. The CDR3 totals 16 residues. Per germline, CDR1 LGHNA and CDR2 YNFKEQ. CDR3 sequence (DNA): TGTGCCAGCAGCCAAGATATCGGACAGGCCTCCTACGAGCAGTACTTC. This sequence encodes CASSQDIGQASYEQYF.

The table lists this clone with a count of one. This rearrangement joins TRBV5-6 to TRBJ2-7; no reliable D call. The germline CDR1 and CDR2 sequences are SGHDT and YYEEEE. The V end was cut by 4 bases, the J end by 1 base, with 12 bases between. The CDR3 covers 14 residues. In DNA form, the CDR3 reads TGTGCCAGCAGCCTCCTAGGAAAATCCTACGAGCAGTACTTC. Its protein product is CASSLLGKSYEQYF.

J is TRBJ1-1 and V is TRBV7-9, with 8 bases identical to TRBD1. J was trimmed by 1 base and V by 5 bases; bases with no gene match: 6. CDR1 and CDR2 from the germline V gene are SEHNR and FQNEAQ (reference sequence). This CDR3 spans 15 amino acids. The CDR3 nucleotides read TGTGCCAGCAGCGCAGTCGGGACAGGGAACACTGAAGCTTTCTTT. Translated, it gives CASSAVGTGNTEAFF. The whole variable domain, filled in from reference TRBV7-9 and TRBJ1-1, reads DTGVSQNPRHKITKRGQNVTFRCDPISEHNRLYWYRQTLGQGPEFLTYFQNEAQLEKSRLLSDRFSAERPKGSFSTLEIQRTEQGDSAMYLCASSAVGTGNTEAFFGQGTRLTVV.

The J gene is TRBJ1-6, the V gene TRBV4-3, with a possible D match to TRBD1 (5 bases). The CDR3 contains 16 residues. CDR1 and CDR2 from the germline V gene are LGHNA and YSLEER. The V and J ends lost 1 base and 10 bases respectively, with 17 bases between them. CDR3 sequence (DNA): TGCGCCAGCAGCCAAGGGTCAGGCAGGGAAAACTCACCCCTCCACTTT. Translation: CASSQGSGRENSPLHF.

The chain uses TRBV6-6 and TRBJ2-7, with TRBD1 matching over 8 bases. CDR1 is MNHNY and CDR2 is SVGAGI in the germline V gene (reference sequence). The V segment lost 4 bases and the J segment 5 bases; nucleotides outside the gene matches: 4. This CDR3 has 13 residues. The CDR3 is CASSFQDRDEQYF. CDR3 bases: TGTGCCAGCAGTTTCCAGGACAGGGACGAGCAGTACTTC.

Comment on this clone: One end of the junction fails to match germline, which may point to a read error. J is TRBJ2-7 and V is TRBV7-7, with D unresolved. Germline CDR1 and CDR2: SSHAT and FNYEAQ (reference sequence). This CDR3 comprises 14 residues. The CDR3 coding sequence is TGTGCTAGCAGCCCCGCGGATGACTCCTACGAGCAGTACTTC. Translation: CASSPADDSYEQYF.